This T cell receptor beta chain was found in a study of cytomegalovirus exposure and HLA in healthy donors. Details on this clone: Its target is not known.

Assay: immunoSEQ multiplex PCR; the TCRdb copy retains only in-frame clones and omits some. The sample consists of 150,000 or so clones, approximately 87% of them appearing once. Germline V gene data show CDR1 as SGHTA and CDR2 as FQGNSA. With 2 bases removed from V and 0 bases from J, the gap between germline ends came to 7 bases. This CDR3 has 15 residues. Findings and limits, study-wide: Among the CMV-associated chains, a few were confirmed in vitro as specific for CMV antigens.

The chain carries TRBV7-2 and TRBJ2-2; D perhaps matches TRBD2 (5 bases). This sequence was found in a woman in her 30s in good health and CMV-seronegative. The sequenced sample was PBMCs. DNA for the CDR3: TGTGCCAGCAGCTTAAGCGGAGCGAACACCGGGGAGCTGTTTTTT. Translation gives CASSLSGANTGELFF.